These 24 T cell receptor beta chains originate from one sample sequenced in a study of cytomegalovirus exposure and HLA in healthy donors (TCRdb year 2017). Library construction relied on the immunoSEQ multiplex PCR assay. The multiplex PCR relied on a mix of 60 forward primers for TCR Vbeta segments and 13 reverse primers for TCR Jbeta segments. TCRdb re-hosts the immuneACCESS table, in-frame sequences only. Its copies lack some clones; in the studies checked, an unresolved V gene accounts for under half of them, and the cause for the rest is not known. The sample includes approximately 100,000 clones, with more than 65% observed a single time. Of the sample, around 4.8% falls within the top ten clones. The sample comprised PBMCs. The receptor source for this set is a woman aged 18-35 years in good health and CMV-seropositive.

The V gene is TRBV5-1, the J gene TRBJ1-1, with 9 positions matching TRBD1. Per the germline V gene, CDR1 is SGHRS and CDR2 is YFSETQ. The CDR3 consists of 14 residues. Trimming cost V 0 bases and J 5 bases; bases outside gene matches: 2. CDR3 region: CASSLAGTGTEAFF. The CDR3 DNA reads as TGCGCCAGCAGCTTGGCCGGGACAGGGACTGAAGCTTTCTTT.

This clone has just one count. This sequence joins TRBV20-1 and TRBJ2-7, with D perhaps TRBD2 (5 bases). This CDR3 has 10 amino acids. V was trimmed by 6 bases and J by 2 bases, leaving 5 bases between them. The V gene's germline CDR1 is DFQATT and CDR2 SNEGSKA (reference sequence). Written as DNA, the CDR3 is TGCAGTGCGGGAGCCTACGAGCAGTACTTC. The encoded protein is CSAGAYEQYF.

The chain couples TRBV7-9 to TRBJ2-1, with D possibly TRBD2 on 5 matching bases. CDR3 length: 14 residues. Germline CDR1 SEHNR, CDR2 FQNEAQ (reference sequence). V gave up 1 base and J gave up 8 bases, with 12 bases separating them. The chain's CDR3 is CASSLDRGNDEQFF. The CDR3 nucleotides are TGTGCCAGCAGCTTAGATAGAGGGAACGATGAGCAGTTCTTC.

This clone was recorded a few times. The CDR3 protein is CARREGAGTSIYEQYF. The CDR3 coding sequence is TGTGCCCGCCGAGAGGGGGCTGGGACTAGCATATACGAGCAGTACTTC. This chain uses TRBV19 with TRBJ2-7; 9 bases map to TRBD2. The CDR3 totals 16 residues. Trimming removed 11 bases from V and 4 bases from J; junction bases left unmatched: 18. CDR1 is LNHDA, CDR2 SQIVND, per germline (reference sequence).

This clone was picked up a small number of times. V gene TRBV7-2 combines with J gene TRBJ2-5; possibly TRBD1 for D (6 bases). Trimming took off 8 bases at V and 2 bases at J, with 9 bases between the two ends. Per the germline V gene, CDR1 is SGHTA and CDR2 is FQGNSA. CDR3 length equals 12 residues. CDR3 DNA sequence: TGTGCCAGCGGACAGACTCAAGAGACCCAGTACTTC. Protein: CASGQTQETQYF.

This clone was recorded only once. The rearrangement uses TRBV10-3 and TRBJ1-5, with TRBD1 matching 7 bases. Germline loops: CDR1 ENHRY, CDR2 SYGVKD. Trimming at V came to 0 bases and at J to 4 bases, leaving 0 bases not matched to a gene. This CDR3 is built from 14 residues. CDR3 sequence: CAISESGQNQPQHF. The CDR3, as DNA: TGTGCCATCAGTGAGTCGGGACAGAATCAGCCCCAGCATTTT.

The chain couples TRBV28 to TRBJ1-5; the D is unclear. V was cut by 7 bases and J by 0 bases, with 13 bases left in between. This CDR3 spans 15 amino acids. Per the germline V gene, CDR1 is MDHEN and CDR2 is SYDVKM. CDR3 residues: CASTPAGISNQPQHF. DNA of the CDR3: TGTGCCAGCACCCCCGCGGGCATTAGCAATCAGCCCCAGCATTTT. Supplemented by reference TRBV28 and TRBJ1-5, the full variable domain reads DVKVTQSSRYLVKRTGEKVFLECVQDMDHENMFWYRQDPGLGLRLIYFSYDVKMKEKGDIPEGYSVSREKKERFSLILESASTNQTSMYLCASTPAGISNQPQHFGDGTRLSIL.

The V and J genes are TRBV27 and TRBJ2-2; D is undetermined. The CDR3 has 15 residues. The germline V gene has CDR1 MNHEY and CDR2 SMNVEV (reference sequence). V was clipped by 2 bases and J by 2 bases, with 9 bases between them. The CDR3 DNA follows: TGTGCCAGCAGTTTAGAATCTATCAACACCGGGGAGCTGTTTTTT. Translation gives CASSLESINTGELFF.

A note on this clone: The same CDR3 can be traced to other DNA sequences in this sample. The chain couples TRBV28 to TRBJ1-1; D is ambiguous. The V end was cut by 9 bases, the J end by 4 bases, with 9 bases between. Germline V gives CDR1 MDHEN, CDR2 SYDVKM. The CDR3 contains 11 residues. The CDR3 DNA is TGTGCCAGTACGGAGGGCACTGAAGCTTTCTTT. This codes for CASTEGTEAFF.

The chain has TRBV27 and TRBJ2-1, with 8 nucleotides matching TRBD1. This CDR3 spans 16 amino acids. V was clipped by 6 bases and J by 3 bases; unmatched bases: 10. Germline-derived CDR1 and CDR2 are MNHEY and SMNVEV (reference sequence). CDR3 region: CASRPKGQVVYNEQFF. CDR3 DNA sequence: TGTGCCAGCAGGCCTAAGGGACAGGTGGTCTACAATGAGCAGTTCTTC.

This clone has a handful of counts. The chain links TRBV28 to TRBJ1-2; D is possibly TRBD1 (5 bases). CDR1 is MDHEN, CDR2 SYDVKM, per germline. The CDR3 is 14 amino acids. Trimming took 5 bases from V and 4 from J, leaving 14 bases between them. CDR3: CASSGASGFYGYTF. CDR3 coding DNA: TGTGCCAGCAGTGGCGCCTCAGGGTTCTATGGCTACACCTTC.

The chain employs TRBV28 and TRBJ2-7; 7 bases are a match to TRBD1. V dropped 2 bases and J dropped 0; count of bases not matched to a gene: 4. The CDR3 contains 15 residues. CDR1 is MDHEN, CDR2 SYDVKM, per germline. CDR3 nucleotides: TGTGCCAGCAGTTTAAGGGACAGACCCTCCTACGAGCAGTACTTC. Its translation is CASSLRDRPSYEQYF.

CDR3 protein: CASSQDLRLAGGPTYNEQFF. In DNA form, the CDR3 reads TGCGCCAGCAGCCAAGATCTAAGGCTAGCGGGAGGCCCCACCTACAATGAGCAGTTCTTC. The chain couples TRBV4-1 to TRBJ2-1; 11 nucleotides align to TRBD2. This CDR3 contains 20 residues. J gave up 2 bases and V 0 bases, and 12 bases lay outside the gene matches. In germline, CDR1 is MGHRA, CDR2 YSYEKL.

This clone was observed a handful of times. The V and J genes are TRBV6-1 and TRBJ2-5; 7 bases align to TRBD1. After removal of 1 base from V and 7 bases from J, the junction contained 9 bases not matched to a gene. Germline CDR1 is MNHNS and CDR2 is SASEGT. The CDR3 totals 15 residues. The CDR3 DNA follows: TGTGCCAGCAGTGAAGAGTCCGGGACAGCCTGGACCCAGTACTTC. Translation gives CASSEESGTAWTQYF.

The rearrangement uses TRBV28 and TRBJ2-7; 9 bases align to TRBD2. The germline CDR1 and CDR2 sequences are MDHEN and SYDVKM. The CDR3 contains 14 residues. After removal of 7 bases from V and 1 base from J, the junction contained 5 bases not matched to a gene. CDR3 sequence (DNA): TGTGCCAGCATCTTAGCGGGAGCGTCCTACGAGCAGTACTTC. Amino acids: CASILAGASYEQYF.

The rearrangement uses TRBV30 and TRBJ2-4; D is possibly TRBD1 (6 bases). Trimming pared 0 bases from V and 0 bases from J, leaving 9 bases between. Germline V gene sequence: CDR1 GTSNPN, CDR2 SVGIG (reference sequence). This CDR3 spans 15 amino acids. The CDR3 region is CAWSVQGRAKNIQYF. CDR3 DNA sequence: TGTGCCTGGAGTGTACAGGGTCGAGCCAAAAACATTCAGTACTTC.

The chain couples TRBV9 to TRBJ2-1, with D possibly matching TRBD2 (5 bases). The V end lost 10 bases, the J end lost 0 bases, and 17 bases lay between the germline ends. This CDR3 has 15 residues. Germline CDR1 reads SGDLS; CDR2 reads YYNGEE. The CDR3, as DNA: TGTGCCGGAAGGTGCGGGCTTAACTCCTACAATGAGCAGTTCTTC. As protein: CAGRCGLNSYNEQFF.

The chain couples TRBV2 to TRBJ2-7, with TRBD2 as a possible D gene (6 bases). The V and J ends lost 9 bases and 3 bases respectively, with 9 bases between them. The germline V gene has CDR1 SNHLY and CDR2 FYNNEI. This CDR3 has 11 amino acids. CDR3 sequence reads: CARGLGYEQYF. CDR3 bases: TGTGCCAGGGGACTCGGCTACGAGCAGTACTTC.

This rearrangement joins TRBV29-1 to TRBJ2-7; 11 bases map to TRBD2. The CDR3 consists of 14 residues. Germline CDR1 reads SQVTM; CDR2 reads ANQGSEA. The V segment lost 8 bases and the J segment 6 bases; nucleotides outside the gene matches: 12. In DNA form, the CDR3 reads TGCAGCACCTCTACCGGGACTAGCGGTAGCGAGCAGTACTTC. Protein product: CSTSTGTSGSEQYF.

The chain combines TRBV7-2 with TRBJ2-1, with D hard to call. This CDR3 comprises 14 residues. Per the germline V gene, CDR1 is SGHTA and CDR2 is FQGNSA. Trimming took 5 bases from V and 0 from J, leaving 8 bases between them. This chain's CDR3 is CASSPGVSYNEQFF. The CDR3 nucleotides are TGTGCCAGCAGCCCAGGTGTCTCCTACAATGAGCAGTTCTTC.

V gene TRBV2 combines with J gene TRBJ2-1; 9 bases are shared with TRBD1. Trimming removed 10 bases from V and 5 bases from J; junction bases left unmatched: 3. CDR1 is SNHLY and CDR2 is FYNNEI in the germline V gene. The CDR3 length is 12 residues. DNA for the CDR3: TGTGCCACGGGACAGGGTAACAATGAGCAGTTCTTC. Translated: CATGQGNNEQFF.

This rearrangement joins TRBV28 to TRBJ1-4, with a tentative D call TRBD1 (5 bases). CDR1 MDHEN and CDR2 SYDVKM come from the germline V gene. The CDR3 has 15 residues. Deletions cut 5 bases from V and 5 bases from J, with 15 bases between. The CDR3 loop is CASSDSSQPNEKLFF. CDR3 bases: TGTGCCAGCAGTGACAGTTCCCAACCGAATGAAAAACTGTTTTTT.

The chain uses TRBV6-5 and TRBJ1-1, with D possibly TRBD1 on 6 matching bases. Trimming pared 7 bases from V and 0 bases from J, leaving 12 bases between. Germline-derived CDR1 and CDR2 are MNHEY and SVGAGI. The CDR3 totals 14 residues. The CDR3 nucleotides read TGTGCCAGCACGAGCCAGGGGATGAACACTGAAGCTTTCTTT. Translated: CASTSQGMNTEAFF.

The J gene is TRBJ2-3, the V gene TRBV28, with TRBD2 matching over 13 bases. The V and J ends lost 2 bases and 5 bases, in that order; junction bases with no gene match: 16. Germline loops: CDR1 MDHEN, CDR2 SYDVKM. This CDR3 region has 20 residues. CDR3 loop: CASSLPDGGLAGEAKDTQYF. The CDR3 DNA is TGTGCCAGCAGTTTACCGGACGGAGGACTAGCGGGAGAAGCGAAAGATACGCAGTATTTT. Looking up the rest from reference TRBV28 and TRBJ2-3 gives the full variable domain: DVKVTQSSRYLVKRTGEKVFLECVQDMDHENMFWYRQDPGLGLRLIYFSYDVKMKEKGDIPEGYSVSREKKERFSLILESASTNQTSMYLCASSLPDGGLAGEAKDTQYFGPGTRLTVL.